The 2 T cell receptor beta chains reported below all come from one sample, sequenced in a study of cytomegalovirus exposure and HLA in healthy donors. The repertoire was sequenced with immunoSEQ multiplex PCR; TCRdb's copy has only in-frame clones and lacks some. The table shows about 360,000 clones, with 86% occurring only once. The sample was PBMCs. The origin of the receptors is a young woman in good health and CMV-seronegative.

The chain is built from TRBV29-1 and TRBJ2-5; D is possibly TRBD2 (6 bases). The CDR3 runs 13 residues. Germline CDR1 SQVTM, CDR2 ANQGSEA. Trimming pared 7 bases from V and 5 bases from J, leaving 17 bases between. The CDR3 loop reads CSAGDGSWETQYF. For the CDR3, the DNA is TGCAGCGCGGGGGACGGCTCATGGGAGACCCAGTACTTC.

The V call is TRBV28, the J call TRBJ2-1; 8 bases line up with TRBD2. V lost 5 bases and J lost 0; bases outside the gene matches: 6. Per germline, CDR1 MDHEN and CDR2 SYDVKM. The CDR3 spans 16 residues. CDR3 sequence (DNA): TGTGCCAGCAGTCCGCGGGGGGCGAGCTCCTACAATGAGCAGTTCTTC. This codes for CASSPRGASSYNEQFF.